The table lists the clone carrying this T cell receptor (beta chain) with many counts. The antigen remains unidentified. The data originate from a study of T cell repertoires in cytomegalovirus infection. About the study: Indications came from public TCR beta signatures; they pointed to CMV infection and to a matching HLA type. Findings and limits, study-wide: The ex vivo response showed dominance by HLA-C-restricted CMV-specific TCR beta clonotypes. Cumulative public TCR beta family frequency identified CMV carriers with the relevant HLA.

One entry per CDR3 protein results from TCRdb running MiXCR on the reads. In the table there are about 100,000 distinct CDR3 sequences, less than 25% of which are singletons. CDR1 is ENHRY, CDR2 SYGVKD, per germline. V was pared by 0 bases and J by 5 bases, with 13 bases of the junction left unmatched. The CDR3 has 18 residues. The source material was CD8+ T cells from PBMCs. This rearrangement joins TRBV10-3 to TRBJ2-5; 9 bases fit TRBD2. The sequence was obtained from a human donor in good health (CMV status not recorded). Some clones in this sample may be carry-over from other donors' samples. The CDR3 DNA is TGTGCCATCAGTGAGTCTGGTGATAGCGGGGGACTTCAGGAGACCCAGTACTTC. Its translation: CAISESGDSGGLQETQYF.